This record concerns one T cell receptor (beta chain) sequence. This record belongs to a study of blood T cell repertoires in COVID-19. Overall study context: Samples representing acute and convalescent COVID-19 were sourced from the United States, Italy and Spain.

CDR1 is SGHDN, CDR2 FVKESK, per germline. Germline trimming cut 4 bases from V and 4 bases from J; bases unmatched to any gene: 6. This CDR3 contains 15 residues. Assay: immunoSEQ multiplex PCR; the TCRdb copy retains only in-frame clones and omits some. This sample has about 330,000 clones, with around 90% found just once. Sequenced sample: peripheral blood. This sequence originates from a man between 25 and 39 years old with COVID-19, enrolled during active disease. The chain uses TRBV14 and TRBJ2-7; 11 bases match TRBD1. CDR3 sequence (DNA): TGTGCCAGCAGCCTATGGACAGGGGGCGAATACGAGCAGTACTTC. Translated, it gives CASSLWTGGEYEQYF.